This T cell receptor (beta chain) was documented in a study of T cell responses to AZD1222 COVID-19 vaccine. This CDR3 region has 16 residues. V trimming: 7 bases; J trimming: 4 bases; junction bases outside the gene matches: 15. The germline V gene has CDR1 SEHNR and CDR2 FQNEAQ (reference sequence). About this clone: Its specificity is unknown.

TCRdb's copy holds only in-frame clones and misses some; the assay was immunoSEQ multiplex PCR. Here the sample spans fewer than 200,000 clones, 92% being singletons. Study-wide findings and caveats: Two AZD1222 administrations were followed by greater Spike-specific TCR breadth and depth.

The receptor was derived from an adult in good health. Sequencing used peripheral blood, obtained on day 0 of MenACWY control vaccination. The chain combines TRBV7-9 with TRBJ2-5, with TRBD2 matching over 7 bases. CDR3 bases: TGTGCCAGCACCCTGGGAGGGGAGGGGTTCGGAGAGACCCAGTACTTC. Its protein is CASTLGGEGFGETQYF. Together with reference TRBV7-9 and TRBJ2-5, the CDR3 gives the full variable domain: DTGVSQNPRHKITKRGQNVTFRCDPISEHNRLYWYRQTLGQGPEFLTYFQNEAQLEKSRLLSDRFSAERPKGSFSTLEIQRTEQGDSAMYLCASTLGGEGFGETQYFGPGTRLLVL.